The rows below give T cell receptor beta chains drawn from one sample of a study of cytomegalovirus exposure and HLA in healthy donors. Repertoires were generated with immunoSEQ multiplex PCR, while TCRdb's copy carries only in-frame clones and drops some. The data contain over 200,000 clones, 82% of them seen just once; the ten biggest clones take up more than 5%. The sequencing input was PBMCs. The receptors come from a woman in her thirties or forties in good health and CMV-seropositive. Both conserved end residues are part of each CDR3. The D gene is left open where the match is weak. The listing skips clone size in some rows; elsewhere it reads once, few, many or a size class.

>TRBV7-2|TRBD1|TRBJ2-3|.
TGTGCCAGCAGCCGTAACAGGGGGACAGATACGCAGTATTTT
CASSRNRGTDTQYF
>TRBV4-3|.|TRBJ1-1|.
TGCGCCAGCAGCCAAGCCTGGAGGGACACTGAAGCTTTCTTT
CASSQAWRDTEAFF
>TRBV5-1|.|TRBJ2-3|.
TGCGCCAGCAGCGCAGGGGTCAGAGGAGATACGCAGTATTTT
CASSAGVRGDTQYF
>TRBV5-4|.|TRBJ1-3|few
TGTGCCAGCAGCCCCCAGCCAAGACAGAGCTCTGGAAACACCATATATTTT
CASSPQPRQSSGNTIYF
>TRBV4-1|TRBD1|TRBJ2-7|once
TGCGCCAGCAGCCCCGTGTTGAATTCCAAAAGGACAGGGGTTTTTTTTTACGAGCAGTACTTC
CASSPVLNSKRTGVFFYEQYF
>TRBV30|TRBD1|TRBJ2-7|.
TGTGCCTGGAACCGGGACAGGGCCAACGAGCAGTACTTC
CAWNRDRANEQYF
>TRBV4-2|TRBD1|TRBJ2-7|.
TGTGCCAGCAGCCCTGGCTATGGGGACAGGGGGCGGTACGAGCAGTACTTC
CASSPGYGDRGRYEQYF
>TRBV9|.|TRBJ2-1|.
TGTGCCAGCAGCGTTACGTGGGGGGGCAGCAATGAGCAGTTCTTC
CASSVTWGGSNEQFF
>TRBV7-3|.|TRBJ2-3|.
TGTGCCAGCAGCTTAACCAACGGAGACAGCACAGATACGCAGTATTTT
CASSLTNGDSTDTQYF
>TRBV20-1|.|TRBJ1-2|.
TGCAGTGCTGTAGCTAACTATGGCTACACCTTC
CSAVANYGYTF
>TRBV7-2|.|TRBJ1-5|.
TGTGCCAGCAGCTTAACACAGGGCAATCAGCCCCAGCATTTT
CASSLTQGNQPQHF
>TRBV5-4|.|TRBJ1-2|.
TGTGCCAGCAGCTTGGAACAGAACTATGGCTACACCTTC
CASSLEQNYGYTF
>TRBV7-2|.|TRBJ1-5|.
TGTGCCAGCAGCCCTAGGCCAGATCAGCCCCAGCATTTT
CASSPRPDQPQHF
>TRBV6-5|.|TRBJ2-1|.
TGTGCTACGAGGGCTCTCGCCTACAATGAGCAGTTCTTC
CATRALAYNEQFF
>TRBV4-3|TRBD1|TRBJ2-7|.
TGCGCCAGCAGCCAAGGGGACAGGGGGAATTACGAGCAGTACTTC
CASSQGDRGNYEQYF